A few counts support the clone carrying this TCR beta chain. Its antigen is currently unknown. The data stem from a study of T cell responses to AZD1222 COVID-19 vaccine. Regarding the study as a whole: Spike-specific TCR breadth and depth rose after two AZD1222 doses. Donors were chiefly white British, with a greater number of females, and clonal diversity was perhaps underestimated.

Profiling relied on immunoSEQ multiplex PCR, and the TCRdb table lists in-frame clones only, not all of them. The sample has about 42,000 clones; about 91% are singletons. V was trimmed by 4 bases and J by 1 base, leaving 15 bases between them. The CDR3 is made up of 16 amino acids. Germline assignment: CDR1 SGHKS and CDR2 YYEKEE (reference sequence). The material sequenced was peripheral blood, taken 28 days after the second AZD1222 dose. The sequence was collected from an adult who received the AZD1222 COVID-19 vaccine. V is TRBV5-5 and J is TRBJ1-5; tentatively, D is TRBD1 (5 bases). DNA of the CDR3: TGTGCCAGCAGCCTAGAGGGTGGGGCGAGCAATCAGCCCCAGCATTTT. Translation: CASSLEGGASNQPQHF. Variable domain in full (rest from reference TRBV5-5 and TRBJ1-5): DAGVTQSPTHLIKTRGQQVTLRCSPISGHKSVSWYQQVLGQGPQFIFQYYEKEERGRGNFPDRFSARQFPNYSSELNVNALLLGDSALYLCASSLEGGASNQPQHFGDGTRLSIL.